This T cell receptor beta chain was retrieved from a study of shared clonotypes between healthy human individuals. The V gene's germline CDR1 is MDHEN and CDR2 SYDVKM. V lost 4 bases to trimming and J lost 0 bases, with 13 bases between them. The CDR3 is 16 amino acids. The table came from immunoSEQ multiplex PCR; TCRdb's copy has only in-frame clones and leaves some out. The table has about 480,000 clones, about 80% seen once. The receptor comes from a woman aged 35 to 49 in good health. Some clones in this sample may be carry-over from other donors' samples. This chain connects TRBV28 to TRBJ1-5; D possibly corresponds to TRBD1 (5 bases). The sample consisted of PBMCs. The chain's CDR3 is CASSSGNRYSNQPQHF. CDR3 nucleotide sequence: TGTGCCAGCAGTTCCGGAAACAGGTATAGCAATCAGCCCCAGCATTTT.